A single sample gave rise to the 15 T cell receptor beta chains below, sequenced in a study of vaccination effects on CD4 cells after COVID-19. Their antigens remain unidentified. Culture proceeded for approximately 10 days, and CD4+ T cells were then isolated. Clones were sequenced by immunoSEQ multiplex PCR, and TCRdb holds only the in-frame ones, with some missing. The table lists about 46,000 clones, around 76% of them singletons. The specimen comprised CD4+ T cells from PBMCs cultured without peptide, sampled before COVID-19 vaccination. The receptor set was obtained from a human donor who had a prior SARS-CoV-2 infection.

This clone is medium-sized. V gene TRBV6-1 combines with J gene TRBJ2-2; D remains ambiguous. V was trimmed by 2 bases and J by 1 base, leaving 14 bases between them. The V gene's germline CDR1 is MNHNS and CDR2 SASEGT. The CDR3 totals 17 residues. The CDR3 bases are TGTGCCAGCAGTGAATCTGCGCTGTCAGGGAACACCGGGGAGCTGTTTTTT. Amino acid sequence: CASSESALSGNTGELFF.

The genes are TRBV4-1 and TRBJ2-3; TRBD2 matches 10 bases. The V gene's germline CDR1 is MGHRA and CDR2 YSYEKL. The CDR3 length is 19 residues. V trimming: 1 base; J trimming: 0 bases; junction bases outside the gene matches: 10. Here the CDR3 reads CASSQGWGAGGVSTDTQYF. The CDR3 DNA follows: TGCGCCAGCAGCCAAGGATGGGGAGCGGGGGGGGTTAGCACAGATACGCAGTATTTT.

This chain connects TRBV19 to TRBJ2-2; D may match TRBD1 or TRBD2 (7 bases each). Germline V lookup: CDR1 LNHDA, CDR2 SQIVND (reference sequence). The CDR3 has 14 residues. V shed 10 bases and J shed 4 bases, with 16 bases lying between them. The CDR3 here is CAMGGAGGTGELFF. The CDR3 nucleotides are TGTGCCATGGGGGGGGCAGGGGGCACCGGGGAGCTGTTTTTT.

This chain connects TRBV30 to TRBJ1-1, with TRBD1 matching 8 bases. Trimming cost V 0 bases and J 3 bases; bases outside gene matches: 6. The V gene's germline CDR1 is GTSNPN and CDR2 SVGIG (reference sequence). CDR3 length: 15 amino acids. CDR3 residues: CAWSVHTGGDTEAFF. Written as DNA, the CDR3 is TGTGCCTGGAGTGTACATACAGGGGGTGACACTGAAGCTTTCTTT.

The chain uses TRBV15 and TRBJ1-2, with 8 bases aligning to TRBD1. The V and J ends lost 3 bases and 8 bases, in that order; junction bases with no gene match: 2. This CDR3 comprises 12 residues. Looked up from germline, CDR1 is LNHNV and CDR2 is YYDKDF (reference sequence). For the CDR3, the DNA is TGTGCCACCAGCAGCGGGACAGGAGGCTACACCTTC. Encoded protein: CATSSGTGGYTF. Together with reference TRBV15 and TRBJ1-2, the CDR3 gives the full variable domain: DAMVIQNPRYQVTQFGKPVTLSCSQTLNHNVMYWYQQKSSQAPKLLFHYYDKDFNNEADTPDNFQSRRPNTSFCFLDIRSPGLGDTAMYLCATSSGTGGYTFGSGTRLTVV.

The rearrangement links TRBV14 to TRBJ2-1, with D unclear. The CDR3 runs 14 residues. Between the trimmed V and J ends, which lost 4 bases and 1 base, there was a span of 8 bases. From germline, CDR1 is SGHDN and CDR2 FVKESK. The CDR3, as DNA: TGTGCCAGCAGCCCGCTAGTATCCTACAATGAGCAGTTCTTC. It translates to CASSPLVSYNEQFF. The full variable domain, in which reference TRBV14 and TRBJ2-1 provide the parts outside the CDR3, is EAGVTQFPSHSVIEKGQTVTLRCDPISGHDNLYWYRRVMGKEIKFLLHFVKESKQDESGMPNNRFLAERTGGTYSTLKVQPAELEDSGVYFCASSPLVSYNEQFFGPGTRLTVL.

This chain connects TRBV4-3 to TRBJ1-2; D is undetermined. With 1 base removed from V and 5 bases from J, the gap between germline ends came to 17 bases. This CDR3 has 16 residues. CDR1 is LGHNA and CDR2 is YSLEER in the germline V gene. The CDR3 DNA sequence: TGCGCCAGCAGCCAAGGGGTCTTGGAGGGTAGTTATGGCTACACCTTC. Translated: CASSQGVLEGSYGYTF.

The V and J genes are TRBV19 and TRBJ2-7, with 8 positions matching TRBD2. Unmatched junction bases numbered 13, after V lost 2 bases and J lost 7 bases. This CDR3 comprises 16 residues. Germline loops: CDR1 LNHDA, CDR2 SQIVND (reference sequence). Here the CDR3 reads CASSINGASGFREQYF. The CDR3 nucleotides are TGTGCCAGTAGTATAAACGGGGCTAGCGGGTTTAGGGAGCAGTACTTC.

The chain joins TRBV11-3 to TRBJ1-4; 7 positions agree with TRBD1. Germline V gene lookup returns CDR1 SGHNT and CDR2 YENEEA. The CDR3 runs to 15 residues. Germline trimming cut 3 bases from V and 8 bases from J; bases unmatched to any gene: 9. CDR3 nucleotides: TGTGCCAGCAGCTTCTACAGGGGAGTAGGAGAAAAACTGTTTTTT. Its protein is CASSFYRGVGEKLFF.

CDR3 bases: TGTGCCAGCAGCTTGCCCCAGACCCTCCAGTTCTTC. This codes for CASSLPQTLQFF. The chain links TRBV5-8 to TRBJ2-1; D not certain. Germline CDR1 SGHTS, CDR2 YDEGEE. V lost 1 base and J 13 bases, leaving 12 bases between the germline ends. The CDR3 extends over 12 amino acids.

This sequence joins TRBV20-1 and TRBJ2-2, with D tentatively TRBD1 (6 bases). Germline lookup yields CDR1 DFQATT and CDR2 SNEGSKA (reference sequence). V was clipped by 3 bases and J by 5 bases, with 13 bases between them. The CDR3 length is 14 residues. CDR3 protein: CSASRDMATGELFF. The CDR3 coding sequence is TGCAGTGCTAGTCGGGACATGGCTACCGGGGAGCTGTTTTTT.

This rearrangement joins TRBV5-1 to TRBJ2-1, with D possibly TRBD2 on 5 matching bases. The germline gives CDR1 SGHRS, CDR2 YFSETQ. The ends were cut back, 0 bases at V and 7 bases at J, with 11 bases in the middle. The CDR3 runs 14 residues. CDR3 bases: TGCGCCAGCAGCTTGGTAGGACGGGAAAATGAGCAGTTCTTC. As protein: CASSLVGRENEQFF.

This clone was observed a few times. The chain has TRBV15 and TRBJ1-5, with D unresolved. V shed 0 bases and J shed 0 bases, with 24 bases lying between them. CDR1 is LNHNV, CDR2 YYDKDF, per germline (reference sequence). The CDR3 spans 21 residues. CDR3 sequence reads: CATSRDLLTWSQGYSNQPQHF. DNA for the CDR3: TGTGCCACCAGCAGAGACCTCCTTACATGGAGCCAAGGTTATAGCAATCAGCCCCAGCATTTT.

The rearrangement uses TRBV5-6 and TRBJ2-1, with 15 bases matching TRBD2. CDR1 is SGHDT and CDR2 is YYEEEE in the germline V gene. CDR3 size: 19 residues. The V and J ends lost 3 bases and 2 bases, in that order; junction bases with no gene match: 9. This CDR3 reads CASSYLPGLAGGAYNEQFF. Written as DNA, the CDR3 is TGTGCCAGCAGCTACCTTCCGGGACTAGCGGGGGGTGCCTACAATGAGCAGTTCTTC.

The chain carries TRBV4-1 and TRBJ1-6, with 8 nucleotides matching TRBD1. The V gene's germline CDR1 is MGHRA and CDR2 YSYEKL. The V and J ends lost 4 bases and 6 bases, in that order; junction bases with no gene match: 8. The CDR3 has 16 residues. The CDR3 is CASSPTDRAVNSPLHF. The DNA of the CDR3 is TGCGCCAGCAGCCCTACGGACAGGGCAGTTAATTCACCCCTCCACTTT.